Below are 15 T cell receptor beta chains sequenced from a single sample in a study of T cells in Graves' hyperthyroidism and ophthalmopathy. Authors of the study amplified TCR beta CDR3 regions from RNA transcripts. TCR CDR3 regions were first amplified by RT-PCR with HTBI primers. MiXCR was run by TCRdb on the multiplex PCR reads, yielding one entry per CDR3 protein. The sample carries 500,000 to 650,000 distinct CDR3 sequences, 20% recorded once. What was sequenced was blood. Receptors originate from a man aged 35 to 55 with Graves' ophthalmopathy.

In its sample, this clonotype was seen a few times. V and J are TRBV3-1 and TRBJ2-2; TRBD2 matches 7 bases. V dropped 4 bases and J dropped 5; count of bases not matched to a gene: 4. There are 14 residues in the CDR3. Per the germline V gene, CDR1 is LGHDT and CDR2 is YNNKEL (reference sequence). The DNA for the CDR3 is TGTGCCAGCAGCCCAGGGACTAAAACCGGGGAGCTGTTTTTT. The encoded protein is CASSPGTKTGELFF. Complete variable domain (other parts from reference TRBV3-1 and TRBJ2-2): DTAVSQTPKYLVTQMGNDKSIKCEQNLGHDTMYWYKQDSKKFLKIMFSYNNKELIINETVPNRFSPKSPDKAHLNLHINSLELGDSAVYFCASSPGTKTGELFFGEGSRLTVL.

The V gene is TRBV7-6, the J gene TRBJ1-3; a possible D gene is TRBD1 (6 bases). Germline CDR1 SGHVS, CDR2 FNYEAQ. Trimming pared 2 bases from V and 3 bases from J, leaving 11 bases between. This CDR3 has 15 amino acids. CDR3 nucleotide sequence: TGTGCCAGCAGCTTATCTCAGGGGCTTGGAAACACCATATATTTT. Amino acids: CASSLSQGLGNTIYF.

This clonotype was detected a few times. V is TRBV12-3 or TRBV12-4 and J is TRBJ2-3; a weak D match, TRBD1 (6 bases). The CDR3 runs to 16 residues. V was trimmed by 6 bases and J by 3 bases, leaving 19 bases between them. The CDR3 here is CASRKLGPGVTDTQYF. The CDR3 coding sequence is TGTGCCAGCAGGAAACTGGGGCCAGGGGTGACAGATACGCAGTATTTT.

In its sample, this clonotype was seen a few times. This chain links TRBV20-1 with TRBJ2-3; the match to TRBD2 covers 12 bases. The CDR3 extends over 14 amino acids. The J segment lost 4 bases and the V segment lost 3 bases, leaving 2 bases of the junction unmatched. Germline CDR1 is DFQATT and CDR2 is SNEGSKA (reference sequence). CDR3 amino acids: CSARGTSGSDTQYF. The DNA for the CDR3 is TGCAGTGCTAGGGGGACTAGCGGGTCAGATACGCAGTATTTT.

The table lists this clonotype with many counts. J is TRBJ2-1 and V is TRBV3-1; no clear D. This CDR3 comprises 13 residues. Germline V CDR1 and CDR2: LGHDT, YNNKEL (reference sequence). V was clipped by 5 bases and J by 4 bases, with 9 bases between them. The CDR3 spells CASSSALYNEQFF. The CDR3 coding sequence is TGTGCCAGCAGCTCCGCCCTGTACAATGAGCAGTTCTTC.

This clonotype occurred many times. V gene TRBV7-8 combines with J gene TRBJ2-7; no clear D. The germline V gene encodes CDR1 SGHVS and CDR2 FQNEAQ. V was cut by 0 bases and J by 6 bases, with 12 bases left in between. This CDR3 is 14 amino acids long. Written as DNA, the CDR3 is TGTGCCAGCAGCTTAGCCACGGTCCCGGTCGAGCAGTACTTC. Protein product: CASSLATVPVEQYF.

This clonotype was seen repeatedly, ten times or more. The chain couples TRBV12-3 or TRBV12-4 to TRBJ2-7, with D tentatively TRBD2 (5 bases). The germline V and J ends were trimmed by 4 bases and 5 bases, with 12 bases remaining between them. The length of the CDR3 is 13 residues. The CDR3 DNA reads TGTGCCAGCAGTTACCGAGGAGGTGACGAGCAGTACTTC. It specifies CASSYRGGDEQYF.

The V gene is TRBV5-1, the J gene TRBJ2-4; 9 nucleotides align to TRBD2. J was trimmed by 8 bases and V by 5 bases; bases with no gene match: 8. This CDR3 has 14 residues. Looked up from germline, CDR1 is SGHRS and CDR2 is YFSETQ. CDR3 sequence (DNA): TGCGCCAGCAGTACTGGACTAGCGCTTGACATTCAGTACTTC. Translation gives CASSTGLALDIQYF.

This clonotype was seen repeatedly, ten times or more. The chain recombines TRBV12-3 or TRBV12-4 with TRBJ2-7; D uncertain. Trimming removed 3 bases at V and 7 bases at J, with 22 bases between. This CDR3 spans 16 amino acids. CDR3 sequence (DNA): TGTGCCAGCAGTTTGAAGCAGGCCGTTGGAAGTGGAGAGCAGTACTTC. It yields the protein CASSLKQAVGSGEQYF.

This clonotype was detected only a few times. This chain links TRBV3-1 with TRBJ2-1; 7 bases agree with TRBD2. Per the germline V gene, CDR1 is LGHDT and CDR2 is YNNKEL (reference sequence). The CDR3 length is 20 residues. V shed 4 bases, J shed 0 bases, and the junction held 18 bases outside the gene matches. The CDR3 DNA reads TGTGCCAGCAGCCTCCCAACCGCAAGCGGGATCTTCTACTCCTACAATGAGCAGTTCTTC. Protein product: CASSLPTASGIFYSYNEQFF.

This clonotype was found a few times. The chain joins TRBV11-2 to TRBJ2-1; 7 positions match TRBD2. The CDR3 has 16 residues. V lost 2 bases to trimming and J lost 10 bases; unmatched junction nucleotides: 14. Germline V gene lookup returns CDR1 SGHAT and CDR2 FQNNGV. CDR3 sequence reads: CASSLILAGEAGEQFF. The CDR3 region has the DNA TGTGCCAGCAGCTTAATTCTGGCGGGAGAGGCTGGAGAGCAGTTCTTC.

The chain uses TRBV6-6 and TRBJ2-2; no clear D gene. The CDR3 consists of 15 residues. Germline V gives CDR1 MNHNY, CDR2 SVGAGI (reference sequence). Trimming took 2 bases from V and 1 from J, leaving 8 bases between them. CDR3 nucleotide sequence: TGTGCCAGCAGTTACGACCTGATGAACACCGGGGAGCTGTTTTTT. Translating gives CASSYDLMNTGELFF.

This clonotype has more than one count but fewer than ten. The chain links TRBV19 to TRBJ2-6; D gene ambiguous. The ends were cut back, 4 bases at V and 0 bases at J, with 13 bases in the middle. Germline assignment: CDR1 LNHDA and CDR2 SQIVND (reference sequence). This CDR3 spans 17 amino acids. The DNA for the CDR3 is TGTGCCAGTAGTAGGAATCCGGGCCGCTCTGGGGCCAACGTCCTGACTTTC. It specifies CASSRNPGRSGANVLTF.

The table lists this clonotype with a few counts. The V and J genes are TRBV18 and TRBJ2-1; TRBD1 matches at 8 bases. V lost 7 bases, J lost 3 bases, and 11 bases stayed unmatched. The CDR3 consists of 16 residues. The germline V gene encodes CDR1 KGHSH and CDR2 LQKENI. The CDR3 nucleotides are TGTGCCAGCTTTACCCTTACAGGGGGTAGCTACAATGAGCAGTTCTTC. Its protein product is CASFTLTGGSYNEQFF.

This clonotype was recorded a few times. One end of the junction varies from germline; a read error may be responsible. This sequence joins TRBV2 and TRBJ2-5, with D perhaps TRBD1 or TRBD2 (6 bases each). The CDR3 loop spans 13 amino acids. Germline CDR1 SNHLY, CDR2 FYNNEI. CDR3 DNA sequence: TGTGCCAGCAGCGGAGACTGGAGGGGCGCAGGGGACTTC. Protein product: CASSGDWRGAGDF.